The 24 T cell receptor beta chains below were found in one sample sequenced in a study of human T cells and chemical hapten exposure. One entry per CDR3 protein results from TCRdb running MiXCR on the RACE reads. The sample includes 28,000 or so distinct CDR3 sequences, 6% to 7.5% seen only once; the top ten take 9.9%. Time point specified: healthy volunteer bleed at 2 weeks. Blood, whole and unfractionated, served as the source for total RNA extraction. The specimen sequenced was whole blood. The receptors were sampled from a human donor in good health. Some clones in this sample may be carry-over from other donors' samples.

This clonotype was seen repeatedly, ten times or more. V usage is TRBV20-1 and J usage is TRBJ1-1, with D unresolved. V was trimmed by 3 bases and J by 1 base, leaving 9 bases between them. The V gene's germline CDR1 is DFQATT and CDR2 SNEGSKA (reference sequence). The CDR3 is made up of 13 amino acids. CDR3 coding DNA: TGCAGTGCTAGTAACACCCAGAACACTGAAGCTTTCTTT. Amino acids: CSASNTQNTEAFF.

This clonotype was counted a few times. The chain employs TRBV29-1 and TRBJ2-7; D is ambiguous. CDR1 is SQVTM, CDR2 ANQGSEA, per germline. The germline V and J ends were trimmed by 6 bases and 1 base, with 10 bases remaining between them. The CDR3 consists of 12 residues. CDR3 in DNA: TGCAGCGTAAGGGAACGGTCCTACGAGCAGTACTTC. Amino acids: CSVRERSYEQYF.

Ten or more counts support this clonotype. This chain connects TRBV5-4 to TRBJ2-2, with 10 bases aligning to TRBD1. V gave up 0 bases and J gave up 5 bases; unmatched junction bases: 4. The length of the CDR3 is 16 residues. CDR1 and CDR2 (germline): SGHNT, YYREEE (reference sequence). The DNA for the CDR3 is TGTGCCAGCAGCTTGGGACAGGGGGCATGGACCGGGGAGCTGTTTTTT. Translated, it gives CASSLGQGAWTGELFF.

This clonotype was counted between two and nine times. The V gene is TRBV3-1, the J gene TRBJ2-1; 10 positions agree with TRBD2. Germline CDR1 and CDR2: LGHDT and YNNKEL (reference sequence). V trimming: 5 bases; J trimming: 9 bases; junction bases outside the gene matches: 13. The CDR3 length is 16 residues. The CDR3 spells CASSTRTSGSSAEQFF. The CDR3, as DNA: TGTGCCAGCAGCACGAGGACTAGCGGAAGCTCCGCTGAGCAGTTCTTC.

This clonotype was counted between two and nine times. The rearrangement links TRBV7-9 to TRBJ2-5; D remains ambiguous. V lost 3 bases and J 2 bases, leaving 10 bases between the germline ends. The length of the CDR3 is 14 residues. The germline V gene encodes CDR1 SEHNR and CDR2 FQNEAQ (reference sequence). CDR3 nucleotides: TGTGCCAGCAGCTTCGACCCCGGACAAGAGACCCAGTACTTC. It encodes CASSFDPGQETQYF.

This clonotype appeared a few times. The chain links TRBV9 to TRBJ2-2; 9 bases fit TRBD2. CDR3 size: 17 residues. The junction had 9 bases not matched to a gene; V was cut back by 1 base and J by 5 bases. CDR1 is SGDLS and CDR2 is YYNGEE in the germline V gene. CDR3 amino acids: CASSVRRGLAWTGELFF. Written as DNA, the CDR3 is TGTGCCAGCAGCGTACGCCGCGGACTAGCGTGGACCGGGGAGCTGTTTTTT.

This clonotype has only a few counts. The chain couples TRBV30 to TRBJ2-7; D not certain. Trimming pared 4 bases from V and 9 bases from J, leaving 16 bases between. The CDR3 length is 12 residues. Germline CDR1 is GTSNPN and CDR2 is SVGIG (reference sequence). CDR3 DNA sequence: TGTGCCTGGACGGACGGTCGACGCGGGCAGTACTTC. Protein: CAWTDGRRGQYF. The full variable domain, its missing parts supplied by reference TRBV30 and TRBJ2-7, is SQTIHQWPATLVQPVGSPLSLECTVEGTSNPNLYWYRQAAGRGLQLLFYSVGIGQISSEVPQNLSASRPQDRQFILSSKKLLLSDSGFYLCAWTDGRRGQYFGPGTRLTVT.

This clonotype has ten or more counts. The chain has TRBV12-3 or TRBV12-4 and TRBJ2-3; a weak D match, TRBD2 (6 bases). Trimming took 5 bases from V and 2 from J, leaving 14 bases between them. The CDR3 totals 15 residues. The CDR3 DNA reads TGTGCCAGCAGTCCAAACGGGACTCCCACAGATACGCAGTATTTT. It translates to CASSPNGTPTDTQYF.

In its sample, this clonotype was seen many times. The gene calls are TRBV25-1 and TRBJ1-6, with D possibly being TRBD1 (6 bases). Between the trimmed V and J ends, which lost 4 bases and 2 bases, there was a span of 9 bases. CDR3 length equals 15 residues. Germline-derived CDR1 and CDR2 are MGHDK and SYGVNS. The DNA of the CDR3 is TGTGCCAGCAGTGGATCAGGGGCCTATAATTCACCCCTCCACTTT. Encoded protein: CASSGSGAYNSPLHF.

This clonotype was counted many times. The chain uses TRBV29-1 and TRBJ2-3; possible D gene TRBD1, 7 bases. The CDR3 is 14 amino acids. Germline CDR1 SQVTM, CDR2 ANQGSEA. V dropped 4 bases and J dropped 1 base, with 12 bases sitting between them. The CDR3 protein is CSVVGGGRTDTQYF. In DNA, the CDR3 is TGCAGCGTTGTAGGAGGGGGCCGCACAGATACGCAGTATTTT.

In this sample, this clonotype turned up many times. The chain joins TRBV6-5 to TRBJ2-7; possible D gene TRBD2, 6 bases. CDR3 length: 17 residues. V lost 2 bases to trimming and J lost 7 bases, with 24 bases between them. In germline, CDR1 is MNHEY, CDR2 SVGAGI. CDR3 nucleotide sequence: TGTGCCAGCAGTTACGGCCCTGTTGGTGGCGGGATGCGGGAGCAGTACTTC. Protein product: CASSYGPVGGGMREQYF.

This clonotype has ten or more counts. The chain has TRBV7-9 and TRBJ1-2; the match to TRBD1 covers 10 bases. The CDR3 extends over 15 amino acids. Germline loops: CDR1 SEHNR, CDR2 FQNEAQ (reference sequence). J gave up 7 bases and V 2 bases, and 7 bases lay outside the gene matches. CDR3 nucleotides: TGTGCCAGCAGCTTAACGGACAGGGGGGTCCTTGGCTACACCTTC. This translates into CASSLTDRGVLGYTF.

This clonotype was seen more than once but under ten times. This sequence may be a read error, since a much larger clone differs from it by one base. This chain links TRBV18 with TRBJ1-2; 7 nucleotides align to TRBD1. The germline gives CDR1 KGHSH, CDR2 LQKENI. The CDR3 is 13 amino acids. The CDR3 here is CASSPDRNYGDTF. The CDR3 DNA sequence: TGTGCCAGCTCACCGGACAGGAACTATGGCGACACCTTC. The full variable domain, rest sourced from reference TRBV18 and TRBJ1-2, is NAGVMQNPRHLVRRRGQEARLRCSPMKGHSHVYWYRQLPEEGLKFMVYLQKENIIDESGMPKERFSAEFPKEGPSILRIQQVVRGDSAAYFCASSPDRNYGDTFGSGTRLTVV.

The sample holds a few counts of this clonotype. This chain's CDR3 is CASEWNTEAFF. DNA for the CDR3: TGTGCCAGCGAGTGGAACACTGAAGCTTTCTTT. V is TRBV28 and J is TRBJ1-1; D gene unclear. The germline CDR1 and CDR2 sequences are MDHEN and SYDVKM. The CDR3 loop spans 11 amino acids. V lost 8 bases and J lost 1, with 5 bases in between.

This clonotype was counted between two and nine times. This chain connects TRBV12-3 or TRBV12-4 to TRBJ1-2; TRBD1 is a possible D gene (5 bases). V was pared by 6 bases and J by 2 bases, with 10 bases between. The CDR3 totals 13 residues. The CDR3 region is CASSDSRNYGYTF. The CDR3, as DNA: TGTGCCAGCAGCGACAGCCGAAACTATGGCTACACCTTC.

V and J are TRBV5-6 and TRBJ2-7; the D is unclear. Germline V gene data show CDR1 as SGHDT and CDR2 as YYEEEE. The CDR3 runs 13 residues. V was pared by 4 bases and J by 3 bases, with 11 bases between. CDR3 residues: CASSRRTGYEQYF. The CDR3 region has the DNA TGTGCCAGCAGCCGCCGGACGGGCTACGAGCAGTACTTC.

This clonotype appeared many times. The chain joins TRBV3-1 to TRBJ1-1, with D unresolved. V dropped 2 bases and J dropped 1 base, with 8 bases sitting between them. The CDR3 extends over 14 amino acids. Germline CDR1 reads LGHDT; CDR2 reads YNNKEL (reference sequence). The CDR3 DNA sequence: TGTGCCAGCAGCCAACAACAGTGGAACACTGAAGCTTTCTTT. It is translated as CASSQQQWNTEAFF.

V is TRBV3-1 and J is TRBJ2-1; TRBD2 aligns across 11 bases. The ends lost 3 bases at V and 14 bases at J; junction bases unmatched: 9. The CDR3 is 14 amino acids. Germline lookup yields CDR1 LGHDT and CDR2 YNNKEL (reference sequence). The DNA for the CDR3 is TGTGCCAGCAGCCAGAACGATCTAGCGGGGGGAGAGTTCTTC. Translated: CASSQNDLAGGEFF.

This clonotype was found a few times. The chain is built from TRBV6-5 and TRBJ1-1; D might be TRBD1 (5 bases). CDR3 length: 13 amino acids. V gave up 2 bases and J gave up 4 bases, with 8 bases separating them. From germline, CDR1 is MNHEY and CDR2 SVGAGI. The CDR3 reads CASSYQGGTEAFF. CDR3 DNA: TGTGCCAGCAGTTACCAGGGAGGCACTGAAGCTTTCTTT.

This clonotype was observed many times. The genes are TRBV28 and TRBJ2-2, with TRBD1 identical over 7 bases. Unmatched junction bases numbered 7, after V lost 9 bases and J lost 3 bases. Germline V gene data show CDR1 as MDHEN and CDR2 as SYDVKM. This CDR3 spans 14 amino acids. Here the CDR3 DNA reads TGTGCCAGTAAAGGACAGGAGCACACCGGGGAGCTGTTTTTT. Amino acids: CASKGQEHTGELFF.

This clonotype occurred many times. V gene TRBV28 combines with J gene TRBJ1-3; weak D call: TRBD1 (5 bases). Deletions cut 4 bases from V and 0 bases from J, with 13 bases between. There are 16 residues in the CDR3. CDR1 is MDHEN, CDR2 SYDVKM, per germline. CDR3: CASSSPGPISGNTIYF. The CDR3 DNA sequence: TGTGCCAGCAGTTCCCCGGGACCGATCTCTGGAAACACCATATATTTT.

The rearrangement uses TRBV13 and TRBJ1-1; D is possibly TRBD1 (5 bases). The CDR3 is 14 residues long. Between the trimmed V and J ends, which lost 8 bases and 0 bases, there was a span of 13 bases. The V gene's germline CDR1 is PRHDT and CDR2 FYEKMQ (reference sequence). CDR3 coding DNA: TGTGCCAGCCTCCCAGGGCCCATGAACACTGAAGCTTTCTTT. Protein product: CASLPGPMNTEAFF.

This clonotype was found a few times. The J gene is TRBJ2-3, the V gene TRBV20-1, with D possibly being TRBD2 (6 bases). The CDR3 length is 15 residues. In germline, CDR1 is DFQATT, CDR2 SNEGSKA (reference sequence). Trimming pared 2 bases from V and 0 bases from J, leaving 12 bases between. This chain's CDR3 is CSARPTSRSTDTQYF. DNA for the CDR3: TGCAGTGCTAGACCTACTAGCCGCAGCACAGATACGCAGTATTTT.

This clonotype was counted a few times. The J gene is TRBJ2-3, the V gene TRBV2, with 10 nucleotides matching TRBD2. V shed 2 bases, J shed 5 bases, and the junction held 4 bases outside the gene matches. Germline-derived CDR1 and CDR2 are SNHLY and FYNNEI. The CDR3 has 15 residues. The CDR3 bases are TGTGCCAGCAGTGAACTGGCTAGCGGGGGAGATACGCAGTATTTT. Translated: CASSELASGGDTQYF.